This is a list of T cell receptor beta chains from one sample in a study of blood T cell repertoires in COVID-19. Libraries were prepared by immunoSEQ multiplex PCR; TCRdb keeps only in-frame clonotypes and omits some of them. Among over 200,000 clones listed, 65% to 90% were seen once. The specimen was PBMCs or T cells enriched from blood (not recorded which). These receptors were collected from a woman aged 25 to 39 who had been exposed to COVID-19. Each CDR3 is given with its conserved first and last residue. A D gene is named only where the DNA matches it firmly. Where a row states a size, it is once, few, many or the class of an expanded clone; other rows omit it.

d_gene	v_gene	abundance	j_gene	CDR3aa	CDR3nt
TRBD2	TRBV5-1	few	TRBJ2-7	CASCLTSGGSYEQYF	TGCGCCAGCTGCTTGACTAGCGGAGGTAGCTACGAGCAGTACTTC
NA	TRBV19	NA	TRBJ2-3	CASSYRSSDTQYF	TGTGCCAGTAGTTACCGGAGCTCCGATACGCAGTATTTT
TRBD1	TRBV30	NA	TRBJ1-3	CAWSPPWDSRNTIYF	TGTGCCTGGAGTCCACCGTGGGACAGCAGAAACACCATATATTTT
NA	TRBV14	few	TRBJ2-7	CASRQGNDFEQYF	TGTGCCAGCAGACAGGGCAACGACTTCGAGCAGTACTTC
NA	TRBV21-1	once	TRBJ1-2	CASSKGWTETRGNYGYTF	TGTGCCAGCAGCAAAGGATGGACAGAAACCCGCGGCAACTATGGCTACACCTTC
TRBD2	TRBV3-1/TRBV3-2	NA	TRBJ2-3	CASSQGPGLAGGSTDTQYF	TGTGCCAGCAGCCAGGGCCCGGGACTAGCGGGGGGAAGCACAGATACGCAGTATTTT
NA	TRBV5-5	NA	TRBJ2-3	CASSLGAASTDTQYF	TGTGCCAGCAGCTTGGGGGCAGCTAGCACAGATACGCAGTATTTT
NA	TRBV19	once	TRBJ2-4	CASSIVGPAGIQYF	TGTGCCAGTAGTATAGTCGGTCCCGCAGGCATTCAGTACTTC
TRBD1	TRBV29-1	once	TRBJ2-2	CSVKGQGFTGELFF	TGCAGCGTTAAGGGACAGGGGTTCACCGGGGAGCTGTTTTTT
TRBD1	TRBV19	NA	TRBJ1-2	CASSNLGAGGRYTF	TGTGCCAGTAGTAATTTGGGGGCAGGGGGCCGCTACACCTTC
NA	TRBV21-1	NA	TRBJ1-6	CASSLGVWKPLHF	TGTGCCAGCAGCTTGGGCGTCTGGAAACCCCTCCACTTT
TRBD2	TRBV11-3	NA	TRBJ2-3	CASSRLAGVLSTDTQYF	TGTGCCAGCTCCCGGCTAGCGGGGGTCCTTAGCACAGATACGCAGTATTTT
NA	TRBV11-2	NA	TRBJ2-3	CASSLAGSTDTQYF	TGTGCCAGCAGCTTAGCAGGGAGCACAGATACGCAGTATTTT
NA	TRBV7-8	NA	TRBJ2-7	CASSPGGYQYEQYF	TGTGCCAGCAGCCCCGGGGGATACCAGTACGAGCAGTACTTC
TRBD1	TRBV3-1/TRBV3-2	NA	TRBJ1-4	CASSPGQGGGATNEKLFF	TGTGCCAGCAGCCCGGGACAGGGAGGGGGAGCAACTAATGAAAAACTGTTTTTT
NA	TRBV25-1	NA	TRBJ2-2	CASSEWGVGVNTGELFF	TGTGCCAGCAGTGAATGGGGGGTAGGGGTGAACACCGGGGAGCTGTTTTTT
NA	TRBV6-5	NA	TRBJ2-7	CASRITGGGLFEQYF	TGTGCCAGCAGGATAACTGGGGGGGGGCTCTTCGAGCAGTACTTC
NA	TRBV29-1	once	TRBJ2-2	CSVRRQVATGELFF	TGCAGCGTTCGGAGACAGGTAGCAACCGGGGAGCTGTTTTTT
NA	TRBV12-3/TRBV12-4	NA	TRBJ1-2	CASSFSTIYGYTF	TGTGCCAGCAGTTTTAGTACTATCTATGGCTACACCTTC
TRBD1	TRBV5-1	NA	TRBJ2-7	CASSPRGTGGARSSYEQYF	TGCGCCAGCAGCCCAAGGGGGACAGGGGGCGCGCGATCCTCCTACGAGCAGTACTTC
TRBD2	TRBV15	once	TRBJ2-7	CATSRGEPRTSGTYEQYF	TGTGCCACCAGCAGGGGAGAACCTAGGACTAGCGGTACCTACGAGCAGTACTTC
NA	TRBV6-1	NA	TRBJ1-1	CASSDAFGGRTEAFF	TGTGCCAGCAGTGACGCCTTCGGGGGGCGAACTGAAGCTTTCTTT
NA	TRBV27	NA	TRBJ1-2	CASSLRRGIDGYTF	TGTGCCAGCAGTTTAAGGAGGGGTATTGATGGCTACACCTTC
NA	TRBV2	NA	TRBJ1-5	CAGAGKRDQPQHF	TGTGCCGGGGCCGGAAAAAGGGATCAGCCCCAGCATTTT
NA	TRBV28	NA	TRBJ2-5	CASSLAGKETQYF	TGTGCCAGCAGTTTAGCAGGGAAAGAGACCCAGTACTTC
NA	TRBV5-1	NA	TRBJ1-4	CASSLNGGTTNEKLFF	TGCGCCAGCAGCTTGAATGGGGGGACAACTAATGAAAAACTGTTTTTT
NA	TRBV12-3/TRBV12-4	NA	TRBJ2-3	CASGGTSTDTQYF	TGTGCCAGTGGAGGGACTAGCACAGATACGCAGTATTTT
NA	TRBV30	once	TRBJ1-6	CAWSLGIGSGNSPLHF	TGTGCCTGGAGTTTGGGGATCGGTAGCGGTAATTCACCCCTCCACTTT
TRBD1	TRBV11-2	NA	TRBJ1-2	CASSPSDRGGGYTF	TGTGCCAGCAGCCCGTCCGACAGGGGAGGAGGCTACACCTTC
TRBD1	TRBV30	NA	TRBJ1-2	CAWSVLGWGQATSNYGYTF	TGTGCCTGGAGTGTACTAGGTTGGGGACAGGCCACTTCAAACTATGGCTACACCTTC
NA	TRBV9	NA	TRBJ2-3	CASSRAASTDTQYF	TGTGCCAGCAGTCGCGCGGCAAGCACAGATACGCAGTATTTT
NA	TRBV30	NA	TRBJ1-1	CAWSPGVTEAFF	TGTGCCTGGAGTCCAGGGGTCACTGAAGCTTTCTTT
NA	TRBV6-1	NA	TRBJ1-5	CASSEVERGRDPGNQPQHF	TGTGCCAGCAGTGAAGTTGAGCGGGGGCGGGATCCGGGCAATCAGCCCCAGCATTTT
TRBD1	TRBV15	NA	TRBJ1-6	CATNTGQGYNSPLHF	TGTGCCACCAACACCGGACAGGGGTACAATTCACCCCTCCACTTT
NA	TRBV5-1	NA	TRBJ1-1	CASWETNTEAFF	TGCGCCAGCTGGGAGACGAACACTGAAGCTTTCTTT
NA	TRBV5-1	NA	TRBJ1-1	CASSLAGAGFTEAFF	TGCGCCAGCAGCTTGGCCGGCGCAGGGTTCACTGAAGCTTTCTTT
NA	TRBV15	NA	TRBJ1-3	CATSRGGRETGNTIYF	TGTGCCACCAGCAGAGGAGGTCGAGAAACTGGAAACACCATATATTTT
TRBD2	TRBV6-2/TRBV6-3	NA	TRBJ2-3	CASSPSGITDTQYF	TGTGCCAGCAGCCCTAGCGGGATCACAGATACGCAGTATTTT
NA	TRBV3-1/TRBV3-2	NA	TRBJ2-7	CASSPLAVLLHEQYF	TGTGCCAGCAGCCCCCTAGCCGTCCTCCTCCACGAGCAGTACTTC
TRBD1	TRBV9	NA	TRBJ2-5	CASSANGQGNWETQYF	TGTGCCAGCAGCGCCAACGGACAGGGGAACTGGGAGACCCAGTACTTC
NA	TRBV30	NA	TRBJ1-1	CAWSVIQNTEAFF	TGTGCCTGGAGTGTAATACAGAACACTGAAGCTTTCTTT
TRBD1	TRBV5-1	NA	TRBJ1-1	CASSFPGGAGTEAFF	TGCGCCAGCAGCTTCCCAGGGGGCGCGGGCACTGAAGCTTTCTTT
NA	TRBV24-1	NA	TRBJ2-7	CATSDFDEQYF	TGTGCCACCAGTGATTTCGACGAGCAGTACTTC
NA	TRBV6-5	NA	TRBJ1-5	CALAGDLGNQPQHF	TGTGCCCTGGCGGGGGATTTAGGGAATCAGCCCCAGCATTTT
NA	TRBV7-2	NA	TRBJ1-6	CASSPRQYNSPLHF	TGTGCCAGCAGCCCCAGACAGTATAATTCACCCCTCCACTTT
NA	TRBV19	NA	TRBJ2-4	CASSIGGEKNIQYF	TGTGCCAGTAGTATTGGCGGTGAGAAAAACATTCAGTACTTC
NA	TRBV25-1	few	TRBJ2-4	CASSDQGNIQYF	TGTGCCAGCAGTGACCAGGGAAACATTCAGTACTTC
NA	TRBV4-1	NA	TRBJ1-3	CASSQDRAGNTIYF	TGCGCCAGCAGCCAAGACAGGGCTGGAAACACCATATATTTT
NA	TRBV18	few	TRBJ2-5	CASSPGAEETQYF	TGTGCCAGCTCACCAGGGGCTGAGGAGACCCAGTACTTC
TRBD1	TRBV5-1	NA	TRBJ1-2	CASSDLDRRTSNYGYTF	TGCGCCAGCAGTGACCTGGACAGGCGAACGTCTAACTATGGCTACACCTTC
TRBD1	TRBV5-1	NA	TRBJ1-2	CATRRTGLADGYTF	TGCGCCACCCGCCGGACAGGGTTAGCTGATGGCTACACCTTC
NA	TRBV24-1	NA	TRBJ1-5	CATSDFLHGPQHF	TGTGCCACCAGTGATTTCCTTCACGGGCCCCAGCATTTT
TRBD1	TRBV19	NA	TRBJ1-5	CASSIDGTGGRQPQHF	TGTGCCAGTAGTATAGATGGGACAGGGGGGCGCCAGCCCCAGCATTTT
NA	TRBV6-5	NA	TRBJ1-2	CASSYSEGDYGYTF	TGTGCCAGCAGTTACTCCGAGGGAGACTATGGCTACACCTTC